This T cell receptor beta chain was captured by sequencing in a study of blood T cell repertoires in COVID-19. About the study: The samples span acute and convalescent COVID-19 from the United States, Italy and Spain. PBMCs, B-cell-depleted T cells, or T cells were the source of the cDNA or gDNA that made up the material.

CDR3 length equals 14 residues. Trimming took 3 bases from V and 7 from J; bases not matched to a gene: 4. The V gene's germline CDR1 is KGHSH and CDR2 LQKENI. It was during active infection that Seattle patients were enrolled and then longitudinally followed. Per the original data handling: The assay estimated nucleated cells by amplifying reference gene primers. Method: immunoSEQ multiplex PCR; TCRdb's copy keeps in-frame clones and lacks some. The V and J calls and clone size come from that table; D and trimming were worked out from the DNA. The sample lists roughly 100,000 clones, roughly nine tenths seen once, with roughly 5.6% in the top ten.

Material: peripheral blood. This sequence joins TRBV18 and TRBJ1-4; 8 bases line up with TRBD1. The receptor's source is a woman between 45 and 65 years old with COVID-19, enrolled during active disease. The CDR3 sequence: CASSPQQGGEKLFF. The CDR3 DNA follows: TGTGCCAGCTCACCTCAACAGGGGGGTGAAAAACTGTTTTTT. Full variable domain (missing parts from reference TRBV18 and TRBJ1-4): NAGVMQNPRHLVRRRGQEARLRCSPMKGHSHVYWYRQLPEEGLKFMVYLQKENIIDESGMPKERFSAEFPKEGPSILRIQQVVRGDSAAYFCASSPQQGGEKLFFGSGTQLSVL.